Reported below is one T cell receptor (beta chain). Which antigen it targets is not known. Per-base quality was not reported, and no clone a single base away is much larger than it. Flow cytometry confirmed the purity of CD4+ and CD8+ cells that had been isolated by positive magnetic bead selection on an AutoMACS. Initial screening for clonal expansions relied on flow cytometry with a TCR V beta antibody panel, after which sorted CD8+ fractions underwent TCRB deep sequencing for characterization. Peripheral blood mononuclear cells were obtained using density gradient separation with Ficoll-Paque PLUS. Using Nucleospin Tissue or Tissue XS kits, DNA was extracted from CD4-enriched, CD8-enriched or PBMC samples, with quantification by a Qubit 2.0 fluorometer. The sample belongs to a study of somatic mutations in cytotoxic T cells in rheumatoid arthritis listed by TCRdb under 2017. Regarding the study in general: Peripheral blood (around 28 ml EDTA) was collected from patients immediately after diagnosis and before any treatment began. Sorted V beta1+ cells also underwent TCRB sequencing, and some V beta antibody-stained T-cell populations were flow-sorted at nearly 100% purity on a FACSAria II or Sony SH800. The study asked whether expanded CD8+ T-cell clones in newly diagnosed, untreated rheumatoid arthritis carry somatic mutations, and used TCRB deep sequencing to characterize clonality. TCRB deep sequencing covered about 60 patients with rheumatoid arthritis along with 20 healthy controls. Patients and controls did not essentially differ in median age, which was nearly identical between the groups.

For CDR1 and CDR2, the germline V gene lists SGHAT and FQNNGV. V loses 1 base of germline sequence and J loses 5 bases, and the interval between the two ends is 8 bases. From its cysteine to its phenylalanine, the CDR3 spans 13 amino acids. Solely the CDR3 DNA is kept, with 39 bases framed from the first base. Genomic DNA underwent TCRB CDR3 sequencing using the immunoSEQ assay. The paper's data handling went like this. When patient CD8+ clones exceeding 1% were checked against published virus-specific TCRB sequences, only a few matched. The analyses included only productive TCRB rearrangements. Clonality was expressed as a Shannon entropy-based productive clonality index, with each clone defined by a unique TCRB CDR3 sequence. Repertoire overlap for a pair of samples was computed from each clone's template counts relative to total templates per sample. A correlation with a Spearman r of over 0.55 was found between V-gene usage by flow cytometry and V-gene usage by TCRB sequencing. What TCRdb holds here is the immuneACCESS table cut down to in-frame rearrangements. Part of the clones is not present; checked against another copy, under half of the missing clones reflect an unresolved V gene, and the others are unexplained. That table supplies the V and J calls and clone size; D and trimming were determined from the DNA. The sample has 14,000 or so clones on record, more than 70% of them singletons. More than 13% of the sample belongs to the ten largest clones.

Broader findings and caveats from the paper: In patients, CD8+ clonality rose with age (Spearman r ~ 0.53), which was not the case in healthy controls. The finding that TRBV07 was slightly underrepresented in patients was left unadjusted for multiple comparisons. CD8+ T-cell clonality in rheumatoid arthritis patients was not significantly different from that in age-matched healthy controls. Viral specificity could not be ruled out by absence from virus-specific databases, and the antigen targets of the expanded CD8+ clones remained unknown. Several identical CD8+ TCRB sequences were found in both blood and synovial fluid, and in about an eighth of the roughly 65 patients the largest CD8+ clone exceeded 20% of CD8+ cells.

The rearranged segments are TRBV11-2 and TRBJ2-5; 5 matching bases give a weak D call of TRBD2. This TCR was recovered from an adult with rheumatoid arthritis. Sequenced sample: CD8+ T cells sorted from blood. The base sequence is TGTGCCAGCAGCTTAGCTAGCTGGGAGACCCAGTACTTC. Its coded protein is CASSLASWETQYF.